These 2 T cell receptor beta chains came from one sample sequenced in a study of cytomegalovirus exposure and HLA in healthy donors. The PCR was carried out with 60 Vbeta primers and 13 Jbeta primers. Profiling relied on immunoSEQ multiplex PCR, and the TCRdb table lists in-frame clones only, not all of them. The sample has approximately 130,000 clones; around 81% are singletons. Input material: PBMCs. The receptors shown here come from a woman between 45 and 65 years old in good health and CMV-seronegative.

The DNA of the CDR3 is TGTGCCAGCTCATCGGAGACGGGAGTGATTCGAGCATACGAGCAGTACTTC. It yields the protein CASSSETGVIRAYEQYF. J is TRBJ2-7 and V is TRBV18, with D perhaps TRBD2 (6 bases). Germline V lookup: CDR1 KGHSH, CDR2 LQKENI. CDR3 length: 17 residues. The V gene lost 5 bases and the J gene lost 4 bases, with 24 bases spanning the gap.

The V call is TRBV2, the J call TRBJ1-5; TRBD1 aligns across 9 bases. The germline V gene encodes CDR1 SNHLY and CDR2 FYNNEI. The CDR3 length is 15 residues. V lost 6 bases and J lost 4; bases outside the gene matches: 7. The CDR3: CASSSQGAGNQPQHF. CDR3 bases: TGTGCCAGCAGCTCACAGGGGGCCGGTAATCAGCCCCAGCATTTT.